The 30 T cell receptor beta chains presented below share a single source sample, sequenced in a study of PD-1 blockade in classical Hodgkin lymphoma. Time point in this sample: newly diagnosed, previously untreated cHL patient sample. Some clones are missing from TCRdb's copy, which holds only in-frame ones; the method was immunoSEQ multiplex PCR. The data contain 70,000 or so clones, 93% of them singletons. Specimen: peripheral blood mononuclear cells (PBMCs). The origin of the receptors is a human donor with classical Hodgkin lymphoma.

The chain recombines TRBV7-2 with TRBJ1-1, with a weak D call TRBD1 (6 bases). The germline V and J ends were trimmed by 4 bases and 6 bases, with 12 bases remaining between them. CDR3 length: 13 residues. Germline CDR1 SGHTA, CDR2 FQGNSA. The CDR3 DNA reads TGTGCCAGCAGCTCGACAGGTCGGGCTGAAGCTTTCTTT. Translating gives CASSSTGRAEAFF. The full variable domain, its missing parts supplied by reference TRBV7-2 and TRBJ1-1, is GAGVSQSPSNKVTEKGKDVELRCDPISGHTALYWYRQSLGQGLEFLIYFQGNSAPDKSGLPSDRFSAERTGGSVSTLTIQRTQQEDSAVYLCASSSTGRAEAFFGQGTRLTVV.

The CDR3 spells CASAQRGDSYNEQFF. CDR3 bases: TGTGCCAGCGCCCAGCGAGGGGACTCCTACAATGAGCAGTTCTTC. This sequence joins TRBV11-3 and TRBJ2-1; D may match TRBD1 or TRBD2 (5 bases each). The V and J ends lost 8 bases and 0 bases respectively, with 14 bases between them. Germline loops: CDR1 SGHNT, CDR2 YENEEA. This CDR3 has 15 amino acids.

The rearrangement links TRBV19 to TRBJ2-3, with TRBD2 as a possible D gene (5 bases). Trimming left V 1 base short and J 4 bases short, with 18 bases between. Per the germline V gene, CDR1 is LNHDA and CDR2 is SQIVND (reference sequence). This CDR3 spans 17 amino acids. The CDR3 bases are TGTGCCAGTAGTATAGGTTTAGCGCTCCGGAGGCCAGATACGCAGTATTTT. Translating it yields CASSIGLALRRPDTQYF.

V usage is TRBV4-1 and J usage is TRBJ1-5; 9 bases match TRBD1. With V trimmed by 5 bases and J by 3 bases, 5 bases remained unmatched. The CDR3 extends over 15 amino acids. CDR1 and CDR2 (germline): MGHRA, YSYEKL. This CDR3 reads CASSLDRGVNQPQHF. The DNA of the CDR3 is TGCGCCAGCAGCTTAGACAGGGGGGTCAATCAGCCCCAGCATTTT.

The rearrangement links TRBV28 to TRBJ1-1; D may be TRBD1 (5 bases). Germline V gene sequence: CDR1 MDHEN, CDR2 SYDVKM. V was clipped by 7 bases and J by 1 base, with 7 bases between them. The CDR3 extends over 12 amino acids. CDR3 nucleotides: TGTGCCAGCATTGACAGGAACACTGAAGCTTTCTTT. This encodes CASIDRNTEAFF.

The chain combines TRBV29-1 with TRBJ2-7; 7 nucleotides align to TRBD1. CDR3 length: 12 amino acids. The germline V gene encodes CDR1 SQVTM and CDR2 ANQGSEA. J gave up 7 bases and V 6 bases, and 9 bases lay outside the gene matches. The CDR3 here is CSVFTGTEEQYF. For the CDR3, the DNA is TGCAGCGTCTTTACCGGGACAGAAGAGCAGTACTTC.

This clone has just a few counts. CDR3 bases: TGTGCCAGCAGTGAATATGGGGGGCGAGAGACCCAGTACTTC. It yields the protein CASSEYGGRETQYF. This chain connects TRBV25-1 to TRBJ2-5; D might be TRBD1 or TRBD2, each matching 6 bases. Trimming removed 0 bases from V and 4 bases from J, with 9 bases in between. The CDR3 covers 14 residues. Germline CDR1 MGHDK, CDR2 SYGVNS.

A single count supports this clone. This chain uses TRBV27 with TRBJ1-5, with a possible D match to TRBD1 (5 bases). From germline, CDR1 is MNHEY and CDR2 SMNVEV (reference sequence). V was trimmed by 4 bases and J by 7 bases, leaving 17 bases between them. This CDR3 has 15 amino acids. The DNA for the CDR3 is TGTGCCAGCAGTTCAGAGGGGCAGGGAGGACAGCCCCAGCATTTT. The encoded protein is CASSSEGQGGQPQHF.

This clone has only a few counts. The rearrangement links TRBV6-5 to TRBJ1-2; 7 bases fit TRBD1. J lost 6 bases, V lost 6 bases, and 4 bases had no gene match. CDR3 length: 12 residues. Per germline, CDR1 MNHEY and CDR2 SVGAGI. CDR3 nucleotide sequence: TGTGCCAGCAGCGACCAGGGGGATGGCTACACCTTC. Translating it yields CASSDQGDGYTF.

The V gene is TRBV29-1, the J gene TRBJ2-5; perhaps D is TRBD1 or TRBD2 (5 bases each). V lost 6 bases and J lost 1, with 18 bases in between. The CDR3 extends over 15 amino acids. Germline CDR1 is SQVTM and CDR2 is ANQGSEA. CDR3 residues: CSVGVIAPPQETQYF. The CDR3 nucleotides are TGCAGCGTGGGGGTAATAGCGCCCCCCCAAGAGACCCAGTACTTC.

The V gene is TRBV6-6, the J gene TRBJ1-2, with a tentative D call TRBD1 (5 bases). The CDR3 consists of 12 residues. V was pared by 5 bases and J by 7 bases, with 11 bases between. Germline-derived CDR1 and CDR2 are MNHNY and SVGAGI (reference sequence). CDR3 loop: CASSRLGAGYTF. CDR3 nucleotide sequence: TGTGCCAGCAGTCGCCTCGGGGCTGGCTACACCTTC.

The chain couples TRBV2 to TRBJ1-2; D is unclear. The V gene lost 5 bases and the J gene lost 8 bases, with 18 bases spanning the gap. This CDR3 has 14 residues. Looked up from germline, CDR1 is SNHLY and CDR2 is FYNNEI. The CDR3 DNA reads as TGTGCCAGCAGTCCGAGGCCTCAGGTCGACGGCTACACCTTC. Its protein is CASSPRPQVDGYTF.

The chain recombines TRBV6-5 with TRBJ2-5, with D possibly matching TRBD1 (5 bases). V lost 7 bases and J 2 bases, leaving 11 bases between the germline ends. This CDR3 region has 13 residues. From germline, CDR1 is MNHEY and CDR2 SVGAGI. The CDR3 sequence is CASMVSGQETQYF. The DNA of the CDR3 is TGTGCCAGCATGGTCTCAGGGCAAGAGACCCAGTACTTC.

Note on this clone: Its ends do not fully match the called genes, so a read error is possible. The CDR3 spells CASSPFGGYGVF. In DNA form, the CDR3 reads TGTGCCAGCAGCCCGTTTGGGGGGTACGGGGTCTTC. The chain combines TRBV14 with TRBJ2-1; maybe TRBD2 (6 bases). The CDR3 sequence is 12 residues long. From germline, CDR1 is SGHDN and CDR2 FVKESK.

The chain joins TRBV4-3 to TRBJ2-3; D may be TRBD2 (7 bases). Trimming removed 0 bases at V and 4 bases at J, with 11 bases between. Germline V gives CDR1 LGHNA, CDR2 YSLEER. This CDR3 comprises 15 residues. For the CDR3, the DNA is TGCGCCAGCAGCCAAGAGGGGGGGGCGGCAGATACGCAGTATTTT. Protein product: CASSQEGGAADTQYF.

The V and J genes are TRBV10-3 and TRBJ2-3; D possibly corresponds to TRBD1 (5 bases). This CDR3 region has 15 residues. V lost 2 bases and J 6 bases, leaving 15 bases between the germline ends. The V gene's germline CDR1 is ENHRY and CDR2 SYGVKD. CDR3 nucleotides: TGTGCCATCAGTGAGACCAGGGCAGGACGGGATACGCAGTATTTT. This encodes CAISETRAGRDTQYF.

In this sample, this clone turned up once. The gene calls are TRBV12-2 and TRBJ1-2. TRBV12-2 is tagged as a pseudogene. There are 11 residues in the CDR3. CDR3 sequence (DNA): TGTGCAAGTCGCTTAGCGCCCGAGGGTACCTTC. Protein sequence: CASRLAPEGTF.

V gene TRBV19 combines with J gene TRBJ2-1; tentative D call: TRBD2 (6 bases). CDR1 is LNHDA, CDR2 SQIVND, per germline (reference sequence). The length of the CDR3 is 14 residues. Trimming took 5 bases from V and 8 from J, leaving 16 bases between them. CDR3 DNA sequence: TGTGCCAGTAGTCGGTCACGCGGGACCCATGAGCAGTTCTTC. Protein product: CASSRSRGTHEQFF.

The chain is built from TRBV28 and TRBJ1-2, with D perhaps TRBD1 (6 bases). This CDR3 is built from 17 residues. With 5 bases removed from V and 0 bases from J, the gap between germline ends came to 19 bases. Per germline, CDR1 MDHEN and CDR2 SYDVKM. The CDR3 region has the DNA TGTGCCAGCAGTGCCCCAGGGGCTGTAGGGTCTAACTATGGCTACACCTTC. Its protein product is CASSAPGAVGSNYGYTF.

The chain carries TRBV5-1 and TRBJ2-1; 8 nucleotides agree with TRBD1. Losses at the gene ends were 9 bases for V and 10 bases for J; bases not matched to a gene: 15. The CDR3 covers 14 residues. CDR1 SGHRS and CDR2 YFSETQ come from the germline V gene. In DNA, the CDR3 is TGCGCCACCCACCCCGGGCAGGGGGCAGGGGAGCAGTTCTTC. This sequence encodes CATHPGQGAGEQFF.

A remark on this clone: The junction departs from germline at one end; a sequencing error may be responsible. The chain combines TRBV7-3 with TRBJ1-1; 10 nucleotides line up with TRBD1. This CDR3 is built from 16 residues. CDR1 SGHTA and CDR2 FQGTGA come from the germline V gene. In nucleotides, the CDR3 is TGTGCCAGCAGCTTAACCGGGACAGGGGTTTTTACTGCAGCTTTCTTT. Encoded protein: CASSLTGTGVFTAAFF.

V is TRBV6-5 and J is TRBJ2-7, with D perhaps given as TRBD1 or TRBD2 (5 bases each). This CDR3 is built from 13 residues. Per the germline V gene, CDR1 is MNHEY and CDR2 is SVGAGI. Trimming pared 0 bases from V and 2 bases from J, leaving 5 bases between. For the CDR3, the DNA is TGTGCCAGCAGTTACTCGGGACCCTACGAGCAGTACTTC. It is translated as CASSYSGPYEQYF.

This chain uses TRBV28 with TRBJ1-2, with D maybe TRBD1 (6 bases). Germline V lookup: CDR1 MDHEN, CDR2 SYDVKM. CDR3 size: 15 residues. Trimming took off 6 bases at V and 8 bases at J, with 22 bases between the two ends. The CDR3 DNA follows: TGTGCCAGCAGACGACACCGGGACAACCCGAGCGGCTACACCTTC. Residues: CASRRHRDNPSGYTF.

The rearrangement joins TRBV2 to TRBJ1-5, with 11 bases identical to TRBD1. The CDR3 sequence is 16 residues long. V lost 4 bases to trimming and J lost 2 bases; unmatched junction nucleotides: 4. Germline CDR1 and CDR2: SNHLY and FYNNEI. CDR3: CASSGTGGVGNQPQHF. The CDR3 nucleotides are TGTGCCAGCAGTGGGACAGGGGGCGTCGGCAATCAGCCCCAGCATTTT.

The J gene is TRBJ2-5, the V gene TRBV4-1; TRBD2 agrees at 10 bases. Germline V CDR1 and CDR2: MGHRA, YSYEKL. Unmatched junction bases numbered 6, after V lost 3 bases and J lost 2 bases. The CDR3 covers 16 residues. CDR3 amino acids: CASSHIAGGGQETQYF. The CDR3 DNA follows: TGCGCCAGCAGCCACATAGCGGGGGGTGGGCAAGAGACCCAGTACTTC.

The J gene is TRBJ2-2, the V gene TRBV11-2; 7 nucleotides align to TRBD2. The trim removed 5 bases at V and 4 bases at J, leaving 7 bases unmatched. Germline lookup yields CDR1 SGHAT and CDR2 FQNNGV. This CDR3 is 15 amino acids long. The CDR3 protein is CASSLRTSPTGELFF. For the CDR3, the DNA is TGTGCCAGCAGCCTCAGGACTAGTCCCACCGGGGAGCTGTTTTTT.

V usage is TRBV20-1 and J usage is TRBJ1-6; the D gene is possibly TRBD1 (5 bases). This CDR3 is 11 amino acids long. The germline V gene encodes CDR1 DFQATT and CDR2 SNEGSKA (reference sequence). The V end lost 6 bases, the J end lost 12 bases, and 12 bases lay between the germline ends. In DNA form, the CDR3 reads TGCAGTGCCCTCCATGGGGGACCCCTCCACTTT. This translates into CSALHGGPLHF.

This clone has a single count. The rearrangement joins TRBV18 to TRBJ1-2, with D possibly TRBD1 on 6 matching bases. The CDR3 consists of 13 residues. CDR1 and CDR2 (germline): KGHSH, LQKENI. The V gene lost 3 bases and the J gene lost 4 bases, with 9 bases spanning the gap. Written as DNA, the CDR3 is TGTGCCAGCTCACCTGACAGGAGCTATGGCTACACCTTC. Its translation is CASSPDRSYGYTF.

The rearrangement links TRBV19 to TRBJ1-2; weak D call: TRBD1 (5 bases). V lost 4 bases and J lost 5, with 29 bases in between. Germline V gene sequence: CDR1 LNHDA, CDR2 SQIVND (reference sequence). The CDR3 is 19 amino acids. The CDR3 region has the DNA TGTGCCAGTAGTAGCCAGCCGAGGGGCCTCTCTTCTTTATCTTATGGCTACACCTTC. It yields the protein CASSSQPRGLSSLSYGYTF.

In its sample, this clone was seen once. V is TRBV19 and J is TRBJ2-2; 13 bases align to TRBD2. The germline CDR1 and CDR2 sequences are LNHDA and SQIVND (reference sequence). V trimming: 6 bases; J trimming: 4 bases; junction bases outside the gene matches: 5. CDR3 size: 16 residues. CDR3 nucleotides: TGTGCCAGTAGACGACTAGCGGGAGGTGGCACCGGGGAGCTGTTTTTT. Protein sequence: CASRRLAGGGTGELFF.